This T cell receptor beta chain was captured in a study of beta chain features in type 1 diabetes. Of note for this clone: Its antigen is undetermined.

Trimming took off 6 bases at V and 6 bases at J, with 14 bases between the two ends. Germline lookup yields CDR1 MNHEY and CDR2 SVGAGI. The CDR3 sequence is 13 residues long. Study findings and constraints: In the patient group, naive, central memory and Treg TCRB repertoires seemed more alike than in the healthy donor group.

Purities in excess of 95% were seen in all sorted populations. Sequenced material consisted of expressed TCRB transcripts (all of the isolated RNA was reverse transcribed). Measured with immunoSEQ multiplex PCR; TCRdb has only the in-frame clones, and not every one. Of 200,000 to 250,000 clones in the sample, 68% were seen once. The sequence came from a man younger than 45 in good health. The specimen was naive CD4+ T cells from blood. V usage is TRBV6-5 and J usage is TRBJ2-5, with a tentative D call TRBD1 (6 bases). Here the CDR3 reads CASRTTGLKTQYF. The CDR3 DNA reads TGTGCCAGCAGAACTACAGGGTTAAAGACCCAGTACTTC.